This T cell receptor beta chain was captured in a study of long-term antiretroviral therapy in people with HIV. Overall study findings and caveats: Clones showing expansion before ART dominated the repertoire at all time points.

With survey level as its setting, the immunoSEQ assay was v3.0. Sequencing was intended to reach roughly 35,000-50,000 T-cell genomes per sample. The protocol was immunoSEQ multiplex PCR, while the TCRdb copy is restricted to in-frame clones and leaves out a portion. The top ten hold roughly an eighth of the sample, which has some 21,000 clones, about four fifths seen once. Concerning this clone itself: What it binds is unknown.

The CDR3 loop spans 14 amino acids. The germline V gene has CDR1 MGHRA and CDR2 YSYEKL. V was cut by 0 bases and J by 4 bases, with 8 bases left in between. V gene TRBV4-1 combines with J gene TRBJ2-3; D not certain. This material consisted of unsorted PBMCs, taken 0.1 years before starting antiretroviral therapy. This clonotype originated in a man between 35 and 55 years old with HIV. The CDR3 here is CASSQESRSDTQYF. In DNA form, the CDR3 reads TGCGCCAGCAGCCAAGAATCCAGGTCAGATACGCAGTATTTT.